Below, 8 T cell receptor beta chains from the same sample are listed, as sequenced in a study of cytomegalovirus exposure and HLA in healthy donors (dated by TCRdb to 2016 to 2017). The library was built by means of the immunoSEQ multiplex PCR assay. For the multiplex PCR, a mixture combining 60 forward primers for TCR Vbeta segments and 13 reverse primers for TCR Jbeta segments was used. TCRdb took over this immuneACCESS table, retaining in-frame rearrangements with V and J assigned. Such tables are incomplete; in checked studies, under half of the missing clones stem from an unresolved V gene, and the remainder is unexplained. The sample data list tens of thousands of clones, and around 73% of these were observed just once. The ten largest clonotypes hold under 6.5% of the sample. Material: PBMCs. Receptors originate from a man aged 50 to 60 in good health and CMV-seronegative.

The chain has TRBV6-5 and TRBJ2-2; TRBD2 agrees at 12 bases. The J segment lost 6 bases and the V segment lost 4 bases, leaving 6 bases of the junction unmatched. The CDR3 length is 16 residues. Germline CDR1 and CDR2: MNHEY and SVGAGI. CDR3 nucleotides: TGTGCCAGCAGTTTTAGGACTAGCGGGGTCCCCGGGGAGCTGTTTTTT. Amino acids: CASSFRTSGVPGELFF.

The chain recombines TRBV27 with TRBJ2-7, with TRBD2 as a possible D gene (5 bases). The CDR3 contains 16 residues. Trimming removed 6 bases from V and 2 bases from J, with 20 bases in between. CDR1 and CDR2 from the germline V gene are MNHEY and SMNVEV (reference sequence). The CDR3 nucleotides are TGTGCCAGCAGCGGACTCAGGTCCGACACCACCTACGAGCAGTACTTC. It translates to CASSGLRSDTTYEQYF.

This chain uses TRBV7-8 with TRBJ1-1, with a weak D call TRBD1 (6 bases). CDR1 and CDR2 (germline): SGHVS, FQNEAQ. CDR3 length: 15 residues. Trimming stripped 5 bases from V and 3 bases from J, with 16 bases between. The CDR3 protein is CASSVIQGADTEAFF. CDR3 nucleotide sequence: TGTGCCAGCAGCGTAATACAGGGAGCGGACACTGAAGCTTTCTTT.

The CDR3, as DNA: TGCGCCAGCAGCTTGGCCCCGGTAAGCTCCTACAATGAGCAGTTCTTC. Translation: CASSLAPVSSYNEQFF. The chain combines TRBV5-1 with TRBJ2-1; D remains unclear. This CDR3 is built from 16 residues. CDR1 and CDR2 from the germline V gene are SGHRS and YFSETQ. V shed 0 bases and J shed 0 bases, with 10 bases lying between them.

This clone turned up a few times. CDR3 nucleotides: TGTGCCAGTATGACAGGGGCCATCATCAACTATGGCTACACCTTC. Translating gives CASMTGAIINYGYTF. The rearrangement links TRBV6-6 to TRBJ1-2; 8 bases map to TRBD1. This CDR3 region has 15 residues. CDR1 and CDR2 from the germline V gene are MNHNY and SVGAGI (reference sequence). With V trimmed by 9 bases and J by 2 bases, 11 bases remained unmatched.

CDR3 region: CASSLDSLSGANVLTF. For the CDR3, the DNA is TGTGCCAGCAGCTTGGACAGCCTCTCTGGGGCCAACGTCCTGACTTTC. V gene TRBV7-8 combines with J gene TRBJ2-6; D may be TRBD1 (6 bases). Trimming stripped 3 bases from V and 0 bases from J, with 9 bases between. This CDR3 contains 16 residues. Germline CDR1 SGHVS, CDR2 FQNEAQ.

A few counts support this clone. The rearrangement joins TRBV7-6 to TRBJ1-2, with 8 nucleotides matching TRBD1. Germline assignment: CDR1 SGHVS and CDR2 FNYEAQ. The CDR3 length is 14 residues. V gave up 1 base and J gave up 7 bases; unmatched junction bases: 5. The CDR3 DNA reads TGTGCCAGCAGCTTAGACAGGGGGACGGGTGGCTACACCTTC. Protein sequence: CASSLDRGTGGYTF.

This clone came up a few times. The chain employs TRBV5-1 and TRBJ2-1, with D tentatively TRBD2 (6 bases). Germline CDR1 is SGHRS and CDR2 is YFSETQ. V shed 0 bases and J shed 1 base, with 8 bases lying between them. The CDR3 runs to 15 residues. Here the CDR3 reads CASSLGGTSYNEQFF. In DNA form, the CDR3 reads TGCGCCAGCAGCTTGGGAGGGACTTCCTACAATGAGCAGTTCTTC. The full variable domain, its missing parts supplied by reference TRBV5-1 and TRBJ2-1, is KAGVTQTPRYLIKTRGQQVTLSCSPISGHRSVSWYQQTPGQGLQFLFEYFSETQRNKGNFPGRFSGRQFSNSRSEMNVSTLELGDSALYLCASSLGGTSYNEQFFGPGTRLTVL.